Listed below are T cell receptor beta chains from one sample, sequenced in a study of blood T cell repertoires in COVID-19. The assay was immunoSEQ multiplex PCR, and TCRdb's table has in-frame clones only and misses some. The repertoire holds about 190,000 clones, with about nine tenths as singletons. The sequencing input was peripheral blood. The origin of the receptors is a young woman with acute or convalescent COVID-19. Both conserved end residues are part of each CDR3. The D gene is left open where the match is weak. Size is stated for part of the rows, as once, few or many counts, or as a class when the clone is expanded.

TRBJ2-3	-	-	TRBV4-1	CASSPGFGTDTQYF	TGCGCCAGCAGCCCCGGGTTTGGTACAGATACGCAGTATTTT
TRBJ1-4	-	-	TRBV5-4	CASSLSTQEEKLFF	TGTGCCAGCAGCTTATCGACTCAAGAGGAAAAACTGTTTTTT
TRBJ2-3	TRBD2	-	TRBV10-1	CASSDIAGVDTQYF	TGCGCCAGCAGTGATATAGCGGGAGTCGATACGCAGTATTTT
TRBJ1-4	-	-	TRBV30	CAWSELIDEKLFF	TGTGCCTGGAGTGAACTTATTGATGAAAAACTGTTTTTT
TRBJ1-3	TRBD1	-	TRBV19	CASIRTGENTIYF	TGTGCCAGTATCCGGACAGGAGAGAACACCATATATTTT
TRBJ2-5	-	-	TRBV27	CASSLIGAETQYF	TGTGCCAGCAGTCTAATAGGGGCAGAGACCCAGTACTTC
TRBJ1-6	-	few	TRBV7-8	CASSLGQPGYSPLHF	TGTGCCAGCAGCCTCGGACAGCCTGGGTATTCACCCCTCCACTTT
TRBJ2-3	TRBD2	-	TRBV24-1	CATSDRTSSTDTQYF	TGTGCCACCAGTGACAGGACTAGCAGCACAGATACGCAGTATTTT
TRBJ1-2	TRBD1	-	TRBV30	CASQTGFNYGYTF	TGTGCCAGTCAGACAGGGTTTAACTATGGCTACACCTTC
TRBJ1-6	-	-	TRBV27	CASSFSGSPLHF	TGTGCCAGCAGCTTCTCAGGGTCACCCCTCCACTTT
TRBJ1-1	TRBD1	-	TRBV6-5	CASFRGPMGTEAFF	TGTGCCAGCTTCAGGGGGCCAATGGGCACTGAAGCTTTCTTT
TRBJ1-5	TRBD1	few	TRBV30	CAWSVSGTGGNQPQHF	TGTGCCTGGAGTGTAAGCGGGACAGGGGGCAATCAGCCCCAGCATTTT
TRBJ1-5	-	-	TRBV25-1	CASSESHSQPQHF	TGTGCCAGCAGTGAATCCCACAGTCAGCCCCAGCATTTT
TRBJ2-7	-	-	TRBV27	CASSRIPGSTYEQYF	TGTGCCAGCAGTCGTATACCGGGATCCACCTACGAGCAGTACTTC
TRBJ1-6	-	-	TRBV28	CASSLGGYNSPLHF	TGTGCCAGCAGTTTAGGCGGTTATAATTCACCCCTCCACTTT
TRBJ1-4	-	-	TRBV5-1	CASSSTARNEKLFF	TGCGCCAGCAGCTCGACAGCCCGAAATGAAAAACTGTTTTTT
TRBJ2-1	TRBD2	-	TRBV15	CATSRVGGSHDNEQFF	TGTGCCACCAGCAGAGTCGGCGGGAGTCACGACAATGAGCAGTTCTTC
TRBJ2-7	TRBD2	once	TRBV27	CASIHGREQGEQYF	TGTGCCAGCATCCATGGGCGGGAGCAGGGCGAGCAGTACTTC
TRBJ2-1	-	-	TRBV7-7	CASSPLGGAGVTGGEQFF	TGTGCTAGCAGCCCACTAGGGGGGGCGGGAGTCACAGGTGGTGAGCAGTTCTTC
TRBJ2-1	TRBD2	-	TRBV5-6	CASSFGEGWRENNEQFF	TGTGCCAGCAGCTTCGGTGAGGGCTGGCGGGAGAACAATGAGCAGTTCTTC
TRBJ2-1	TRBD1	-	TRBV5-1	CASSLTGANNEQFF	TGCGCCAGCAGCTTGACAGGGGCGAACAATGAGCAGTTCTTC
TRBJ2-6	TRBD2	-	TRBV3-1/TRBV3-2	CASSLAGVGGANVLTF	TGTGCCAGCAGCCTAGCGGGAGTAGGTGGGGCCAACGTCCTGACTTTC
TRBJ1-6	-	-	TRBV10-3	CAISEAGQQNSPLHF	TGTGCCATCAGTGAGGCTGGACAGCAGAATTCACCCCTCCACTTT
TRBJ1-4	-	once	TRBV6-5	CASRGLNEKLFF	TGTGCCAGCAGGGGACTTAATGAAAAACTGTTTTTT
TRBJ2-3	TRBD2	-	TRBV25-1	CASSELAGGTDTQYF	TGTGCCAGCAGTGAACTAGCGGGAGGCACAGATACGCAGTATTTT
TRBJ2-1	-	once	TRBV5-4	CASSLGLASYNEQFF	TGTGCCAGCAGCCTGGGACTGGCATCCTACAATGAGCAGTTCTTC
TRBJ1-1	TRBD1	-	TRBV25-1	CASSESGTGSYREAFF	TGTGCCAGCAGTGAATCCGGGACAGGGTCTTATCGTGAAGCTTTCTTT
TRBJ2-1	-	-	TRBV27	CASSRGLGPNEQFF	TGTGCCAGCAGCCGAGGACTTGGTCCCAATGAGCAGTTCTTC
TRBJ1-2	-	-	TRBV6-1	CASSEGPNYGYTF	TGTGCCAGCAGTGAAGGGCCTAACTATGGCTACACCTTC
TRBJ1-5	-	-	TRBV19	CATTQGIGNQPQHF	TGTGCCACTACACAGGGTATTGGCAATCAGCCCCAGCATTTT
TRBJ2-1	-	-	TRBV27	CASSLSRGLNEQFF	TGTGCCAGCAGTTTATCGCGGGGACTCAATGAGCAGTTCTTC
TRBJ2-5	TRBD2	-	TRBV5-1	CASSAGLAGRQETQYF	TGCGCCAGCAGCGCGGGACTAGCGGGACGGCAAGAGACCCAGTACTTC
TRBJ2-4	-	-	TRBV1	CTSTQPGQIIVAKNIQYF	TGCACCAGCACCCAACCGGGACAGATCATCGTAGCCAAAAACATTCAGTACTTC
TRBJ2-7	-	-	TRBV12-3/TRBV12-4	CASSFGTFYEQYF	TGTGCCAGCAGTTTCGGGACTTTCTACGAGCAGTACTTC
TRBJ2-1	-	-	TRBV6-5	CASSYLSRERQFF	TGTGCCAGCAGTTACCTTTCCCGGGAACGGCAGTTCTTC
TRBJ2-1	-	-	TRBV28	CASSLNREASSYNEQFF	TGTGCCAGCAGTTTAAACAGGGAAGCGAGCTCCTACAATGAGCAGTTCTTC
TRBJ2-3	-	-	TRBV11-3	CASSLTDTQYF	TGTGCCAGCAGCTTAACTGATACGCAGTATTTT